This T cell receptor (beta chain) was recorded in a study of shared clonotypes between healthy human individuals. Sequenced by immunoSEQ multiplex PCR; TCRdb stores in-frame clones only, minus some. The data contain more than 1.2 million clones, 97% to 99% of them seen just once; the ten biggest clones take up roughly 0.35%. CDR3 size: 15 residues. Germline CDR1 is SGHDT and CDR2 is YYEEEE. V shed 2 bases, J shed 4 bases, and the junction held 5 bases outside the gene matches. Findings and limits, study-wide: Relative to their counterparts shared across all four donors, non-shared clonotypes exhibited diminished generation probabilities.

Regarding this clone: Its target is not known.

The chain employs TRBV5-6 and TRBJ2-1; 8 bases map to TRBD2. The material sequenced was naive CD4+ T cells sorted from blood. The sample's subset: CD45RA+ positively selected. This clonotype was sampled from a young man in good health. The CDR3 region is CASSFRAGGYNEQFF. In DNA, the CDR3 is TGTGCCAGCAGCTTCAGGGCGGGAGGTTACAATGAGCAGTTCTTC.